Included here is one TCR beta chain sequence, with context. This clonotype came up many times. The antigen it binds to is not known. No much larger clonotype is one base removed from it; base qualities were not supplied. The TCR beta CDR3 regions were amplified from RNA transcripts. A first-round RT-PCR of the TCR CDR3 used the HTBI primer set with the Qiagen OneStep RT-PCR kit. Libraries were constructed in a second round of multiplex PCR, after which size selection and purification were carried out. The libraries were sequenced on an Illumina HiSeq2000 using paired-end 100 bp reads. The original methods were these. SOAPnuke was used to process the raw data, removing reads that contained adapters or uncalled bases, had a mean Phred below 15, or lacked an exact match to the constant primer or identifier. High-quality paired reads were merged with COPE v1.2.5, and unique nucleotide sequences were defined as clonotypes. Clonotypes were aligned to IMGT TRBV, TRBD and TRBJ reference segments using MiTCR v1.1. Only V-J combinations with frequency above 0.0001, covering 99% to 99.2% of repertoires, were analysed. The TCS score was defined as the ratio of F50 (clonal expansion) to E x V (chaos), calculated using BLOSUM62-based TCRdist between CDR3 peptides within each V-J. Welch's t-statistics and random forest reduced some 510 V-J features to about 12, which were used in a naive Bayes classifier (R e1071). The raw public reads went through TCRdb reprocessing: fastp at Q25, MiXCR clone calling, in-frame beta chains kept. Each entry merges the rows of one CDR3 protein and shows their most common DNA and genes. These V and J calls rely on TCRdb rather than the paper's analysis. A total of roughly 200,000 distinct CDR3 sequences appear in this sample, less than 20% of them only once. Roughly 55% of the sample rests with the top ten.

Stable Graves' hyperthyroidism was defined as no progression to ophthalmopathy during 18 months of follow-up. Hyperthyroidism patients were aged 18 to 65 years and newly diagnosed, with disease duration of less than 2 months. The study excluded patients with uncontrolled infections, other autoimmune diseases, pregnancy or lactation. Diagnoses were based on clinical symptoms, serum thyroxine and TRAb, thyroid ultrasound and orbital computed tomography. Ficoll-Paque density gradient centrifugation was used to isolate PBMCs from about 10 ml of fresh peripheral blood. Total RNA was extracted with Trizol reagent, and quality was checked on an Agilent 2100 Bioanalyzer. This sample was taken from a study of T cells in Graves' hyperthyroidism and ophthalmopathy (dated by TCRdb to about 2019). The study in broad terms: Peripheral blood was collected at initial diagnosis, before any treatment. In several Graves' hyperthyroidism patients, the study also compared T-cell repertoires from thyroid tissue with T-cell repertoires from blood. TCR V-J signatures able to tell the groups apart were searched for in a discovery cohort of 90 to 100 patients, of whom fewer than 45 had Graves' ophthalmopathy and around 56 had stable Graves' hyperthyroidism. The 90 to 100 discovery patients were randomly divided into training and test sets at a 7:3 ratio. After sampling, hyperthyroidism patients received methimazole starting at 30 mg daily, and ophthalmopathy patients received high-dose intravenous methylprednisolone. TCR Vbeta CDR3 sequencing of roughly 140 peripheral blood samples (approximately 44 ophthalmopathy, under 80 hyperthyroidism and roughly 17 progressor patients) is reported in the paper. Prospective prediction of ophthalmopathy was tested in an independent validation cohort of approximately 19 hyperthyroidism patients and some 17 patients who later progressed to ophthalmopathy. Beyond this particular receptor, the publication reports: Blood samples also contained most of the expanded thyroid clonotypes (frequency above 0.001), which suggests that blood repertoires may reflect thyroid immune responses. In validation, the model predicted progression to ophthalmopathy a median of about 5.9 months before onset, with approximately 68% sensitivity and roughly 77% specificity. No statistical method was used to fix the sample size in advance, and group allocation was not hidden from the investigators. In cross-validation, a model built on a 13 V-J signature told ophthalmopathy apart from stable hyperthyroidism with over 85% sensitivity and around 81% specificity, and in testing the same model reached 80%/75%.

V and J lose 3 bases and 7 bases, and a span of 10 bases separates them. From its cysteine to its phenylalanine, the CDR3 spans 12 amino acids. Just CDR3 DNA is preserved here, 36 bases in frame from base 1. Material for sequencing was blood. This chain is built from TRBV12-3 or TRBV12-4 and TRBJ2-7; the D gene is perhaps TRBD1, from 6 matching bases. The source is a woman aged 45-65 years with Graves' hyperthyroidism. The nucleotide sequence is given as TGTGCCAGCAGTTTTACAGGGAGTGAGCAGTACTTC. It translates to CASSFTGSEQYF.